This TCR beta chain stems from a study of blood T cell repertoires in COVID-19. About the research overall: COVID-19 samples, acute and convalescent, were from the United States, Italy and Spain. PBMCs, B-cell-depleted T cells, or T cells provided the cDNA or gDNA that made up the material.

This clone appeared once. Study processing details: Estimates of nucleated cell counts were drawn from the amplification of reference gene primers. The table came from immunoSEQ multiplex PCR; TCRdb's copy has only in-frame clones and leaves some out. D and trimming come from the DNA, and the V and J calls and clone size come from that table. This table holds about 140,000 clones, around 90% found once. In germline, CDR1 is MGHRA, CDR2 YSYEKL. V lost 1 base and J lost 0, with 15 bases in between. The CDR3 is 17 amino acids. The sample taken for sequencing was peripheral blood. The sequence was obtained from a human donor in a cohort sampled during active COVID-19. The chain is built from TRBV4-1 and TRBJ1-1; D is possibly TRBD1 (6 bases). CDR3 bases: TGCGCCAGCAGCCAAGGTGGGAAGGGGGGGCTGAACACTGAAGCTTTCTTT. Protein product: CASSQGGKGGLNTEAFF.